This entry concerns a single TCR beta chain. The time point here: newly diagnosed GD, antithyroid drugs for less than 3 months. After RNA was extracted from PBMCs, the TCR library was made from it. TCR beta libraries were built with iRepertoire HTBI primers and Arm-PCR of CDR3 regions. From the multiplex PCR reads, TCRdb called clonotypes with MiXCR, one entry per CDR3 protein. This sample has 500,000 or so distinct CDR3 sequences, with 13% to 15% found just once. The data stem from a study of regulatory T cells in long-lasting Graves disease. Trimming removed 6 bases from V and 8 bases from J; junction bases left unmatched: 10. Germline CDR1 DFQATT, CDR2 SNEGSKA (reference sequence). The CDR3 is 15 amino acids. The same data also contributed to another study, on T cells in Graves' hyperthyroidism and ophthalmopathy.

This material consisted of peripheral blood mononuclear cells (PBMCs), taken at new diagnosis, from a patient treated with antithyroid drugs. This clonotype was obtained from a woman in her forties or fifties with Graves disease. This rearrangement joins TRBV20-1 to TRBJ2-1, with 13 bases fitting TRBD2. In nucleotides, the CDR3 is TGCAGTGCGACCCGCACTAGCGGGAGGGCCGATGAGCAGTTCTTC. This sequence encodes CSATRTSGRADEQFF.